This entry lists 22 T cell receptor beta chains sequenced from one sample in a study of T cell responses to AZD1222 COVID-19 vaccine. Produced via immunoSEQ multiplex PCR; TCRdb's table is partial and in-frame only. The data show over 150,000 clones, approximately 92% seen once. The material sequenced was peripheral blood, taken on day 0 of AZD1222 vaccination. These receptors came from an adult in good health.

This chain connects TRBV6-2 or TRBV6-3 to TRBJ1-2; possible D gene TRBD1, 6 bases. V shed 1 base and J shed 6 bases, with 9 bases lying between them. The CDR3 is 13 residues long. Germline V gives CDR1 MNHEY, CDR2 SVGEGT. The CDR3 DNA sequence: TGTGCCAGCAGTTACTTTACAGGGAATGGCTACACCTTC. Translation gives CASSYFTGNGYTF.

V and J are TRBV25-1 and TRBJ1-1; the D is unclear. Deletions cut 3 bases from V and 2 bases from J, with 10 bases between. The germline gives CDR1 MGHDK, CDR2 SYGVNS. The CDR3 length is 14 residues. The DNA for the CDR3 is TGTGCCAGCAGTGATCGCGGCCGAAACACTGAAGCTTTCTTT. As protein: CASSDRGRNTEAFF. The variable domain in full, completed from reference TRBV25-1 and TRBJ1-1, reads EADIYQTPRYLVIGTGKKITLECSQTMGHDKMYWYQQDPGMELHLIHYSYGVNSTEKGDLSSESTVSRIRTEHFPLTLESARPSHTSQYLCASSDRGRNTEAFFGQGTRLTVV.

The chain links TRBV7-9 to TRBJ1-2, with 7 positions matching TRBD1. The CDR3 totals 17 residues. V was clipped by 2 bases and J by 3 bases; unmatched bases: 12. Germline assignment: CDR1 SEHNR and CDR2 FQNEAQ (reference sequence). CDR3 in amino acids: CASSLPSRDSGDYGYTF. The CDR3, as DNA: TGTGCCAGCAGCTTACCTAGCAGGGACAGCGGTGACTATGGCTACACCTTC.

The J gene is TRBJ2-1, the V gene TRBV29-1; D remains unclear. The germline gives CDR1 SQVTM, CDR2 ANQGSEA. The CDR3 runs to 12 residues. V lost 4 bases to trimming and J lost 7 bases, with 11 bases between them. CDR3 in DNA: TGCAGCGTTGGGTTGCCCCCTAATGAGCAGTTCTTC. Translating gives CSVGLPPNEQFF.

The chain uses TRBV6-5 and TRBJ1-2; a possible D gene is TRBD1 (5 bases). Germline CDR1 MNHEY, CDR2 SVGAGI. V was clipped by 2 bases and J by 0 bases, with 7 bases between them. The CDR3 sequence is 14 residues long. This chain's CDR3 is CASSYLGANYGYTF. CDR3 nucleotides: TGTGCCAGCAGTTACCTGGGGGCTAACTATGGCTACACCTTC.

The V and J genes are TRBV19 and TRBJ1-5; 9 nucleotides line up with TRBD1. CDR1 and CDR2 (germline): LNHDA, SQIVND (reference sequence). The CDR3 length is 16 residues. After removal of 5 bases from V and 0 bases from J, the junction contained 5 bases not matched to a gene. The CDR3 protein is CASSSSTGGSNQPQHF. The CDR3 DNA reads TGTGCCAGTAGTTCCTCGACAGGGGGTAGCAATCAGCCCCAGCATTTT.

The chain recombines TRBV7-8 with TRBJ1-1; 7 bases match TRBD1. The V gene's germline CDR1 is SGHVS and CDR2 FQNEAQ. J gave up 4 bases and V 4 bases, and 6 bases lay outside the gene matches. This CDR3 contains 14 residues. The CDR3 protein is CASSSHPGGTEAFF. In DNA, the CDR3 is TGTGCCAGCAGCTCCCATCCAGGGGGCACTGAAGCTTTCTTT.

The genes are TRBV7-9 and TRBJ1-2; 9 bases align to TRBD1. Germline values: CDR1 SEHNR, CDR2 FQNEAQ (reference sequence). J lost 5 bases, V lost 11 bases, and 6 bases had no gene match. This CDR3 has 12 residues. The chain's CDR3 is CALPGQGYGYTF. CDR3 nucleotides: TGTGCCCTGCCGGGACAGGGATATGGCTACACCTTC. Full variable domain (rest looked up from reference TRBV7-9 and TRBJ1-2): DTGVSQNPRHKITKRGQNVTFRCDPISEHNRLYWYRQTLGQGPEFLTYFQNEAQLEKSRLLSDRFSAERPKGSFSTLEIQRTEQGDSAMYLCALPGQGYGYTFGSGTRLTVV.

This clone appeared a single time. This chain uses TRBV18 with TRBJ1-1, with 8 bases lining up with TRBD1. V dropped 5 bases and J dropped 4; count of bases not matched to a gene: 6. CDR1 and CDR2 (germline): KGHSH, LQKENI. The CDR3 extends over 14 amino acids. The CDR3 region has the DNA TGTGCCAGCTCATCGGACAGGGTAACCACTGAAGCTTTCTTT. Its translation: CASSSDRVTTEAFF.

The chain is built from TRBV27 and TRBJ1-1; weak D call: TRBD1 (5 bases). Germline values: CDR1 MNHEY, CDR2 SMNVEV (reference sequence). This CDR3 spans 17 amino acids. The ends were cut back, 0 bases at V and 0 bases at J, with 14 bases in the middle. The CDR3, as DNA: TGTGCCAGCAGTTTATCGGCAGGGTATGGGATGAACACTGAAGCTTTCTTT. Protein product: CASSLSAGYGMNTEAFF.

The chain joins TRBV18 to TRBJ1-4; D might be TRBD1 (5 bases). This CDR3 has 17 residues. Germline CDR1 and CDR2: KGHSH and LQKENI. Trimming cost V 3 bases and J 0 bases, with 14 bases left between them. The CDR3 protein is CASSPRGVTATNEKLFF. The CDR3 DNA reads as TGTGCCAGCTCACCCCGGGGGGTGACCGCAACTAATGAAAAACTGTTTTTT.

This clone was seen a single time. This chain uses TRBV4-1 with TRBJ1-4, with 7 bases aligning to TRBD1. CDR3 length equals 16 residues. With 4 bases clipped from V and 8 bases from J, the junction kept 13 bases outside the gene matches. Germline assignment: CDR1 MGHRA and CDR2 YSYEKL. Here the CDR3 DNA reads TGCGCCAGCAGCCTTCACCACGGGACAGTTGGCGAAAAACTGTTTTTT. This encodes CASSLHHGTVGEKLFF.

V usage is TRBV2 and J usage is TRBJ2-3; 9 bases are a match to TRBD2. The CDR3 covers 14 residues. Per germline, CDR1 SNHLY and CDR2 FYNNEI. V shed 7 bases, J shed 1 base, and the junction held 3 bases outside the gene matches. The CDR3 nucleotides read TGTGCCAGCATAGCGGGAGCCCGCACAGATACGCAGTATTTT. This gives the protein CASIAGARTDTQYF.

V gene TRBV18 combines with J gene TRBJ1-6; 7 bases line up with TRBD1. This CDR3 is 14 amino acids long. With 3 bases clipped from V and 5 bases from J, the junction kept 1 base outside the gene matches. Germline V gene lookup returns CDR1 KGHSH and CDR2 LQKENI. CDR3 protein: CASSPGQDNSPLHF. The CDR3 region has the DNA TGTGCCAGCTCACCCGGACAGGATAATTCACCCCTCCACTTT.

The J gene is TRBJ1-2, the V gene TRBV4-3; 8 bases map to TRBD1. After removal of 0 bases from V and 4 bases from J, the junction contained 7 bases not matched to a gene. The V gene's germline CDR1 is LGHNA and CDR2 YSLEER. This CDR3 is 16 amino acids long. In nucleotides, the CDR3 is TGCGCCAGCAGCCAAGATCGGTCGGGACAGGCCTATGGCTACACCTTC. This sequence encodes CASSQDRSGQAYGYTF.

V is TRBV7-2 and J is TRBJ2-2; D call uncertain. V was shortened by 3 bases and J by 1 base, with 3 bases between the two germline ends. This CDR3 is 13 amino acids long. Per germline, CDR1 SGHTA and CDR2 FQGNSA. The CDR3: CASSLLNTGELFF. The DNA for the CDR3 is TGTGCCAGCAGCTTGTTGAACACCGGGGAGCTGTTTTTT.

The V gene is TRBV5-1, the J gene TRBJ2-2; 13 bases are shared with TRBD2. Germline trimming cut 4 bases from V and 7 bases from J; bases unmatched to any gene: 7. The germline V gene encodes CDR1 SGHRS and CDR2 YFSETQ. The CDR3 is 16 residues long. The CDR3 DNA reads as TGCGCCAGCAGCCAAGGACTAGCGGGAGTGGGCGGGGAGCTGTTTTTT. This gives the protein CASSQGLAGVGGELFF.

The CDR3 DNA follows: TGCGCCAGCAGCCTAATAGACGGGACTAGCGAGTTCTTC. It codes for CASSLIDGTSEFF. V and J are TRBV5-1 and TRBJ2-1; 10 bases align to TRBD2. CDR3 length: 13 residues. Trimming took 4 bases from V and 14 from J; bases not matched to a gene: 9. Germline V gene lookup returns CDR1 SGHRS and CDR2 YFSETQ.

V usage is TRBV13 and J usage is TRBJ2-3; 7 positions agree with TRBD2. Looked up from germline, CDR1 is PRHDT and CDR2 is FYEKMQ (reference sequence). CDR3 length equals 15 residues. The trim removed 5 bases at V and 2 bases at J, leaving 7 bases unmatched. CDR3 sequence: CASSTQRGLTDTQYF. The CDR3 region has the DNA TGTGCCAGCAGCACCCAGCGGGGACTCACAGATACGCAGTATTTT.

The chain is built from TRBV27 and TRBJ2-5, with D perhaps being TRBD1 or TRBD2 (5 bases each). Trimming left V 3 bases short and J 7 bases short, with 30 bases between. The CDR3 extends over 19 amino acids. Germline V gives CDR1 MNHEY, CDR2 SMNVEV (reference sequence). The CDR3 reads CASSFLPPVGLASRGTQYF. The CDR3 DNA sequence: TGTGCCAGCAGTTTCCTCCCCCCTGTGGGGCTAGCTTCAAGGGGGACCCAGTACTTC.

The chain recombines TRBV6-2 or TRBV6-3 with TRBJ2-7; 7 bases line up with TRBD1. V shed 4 bases and J 6 bases; nucleotides not matched to a gene: 9. The CDR3 runs 14 residues. From germline, CDR1 is MNHEY and CDR2 SVGEGT. DNA for the CDR3: TGTGCCAGCAGTTTCGGACAGGTCTGGGGCGAGCAGTACGTC. Its protein product is CASSFGQVWGEQYV.

The chain employs TRBV5-1 and TRBJ2-1; D is ambiguous. Trimming cost V 0 bases and J 12 bases, with 10 bases left between them. The CDR3 is made up of 12 amino acids. Germline assignment: CDR1 SGHRS and CDR2 YFSETQ. CDR3 in DNA: TGCGCCAGCAGCTTGGTTTCAGGTATGCAGTTCTTC. Protein product: CASSLVSGMQFF.